This is a list of T cell receptor beta chains from one sample in a study of Ad26.COV2.S vaccination and SARS-CoV-2 variants. Produced via immunoSEQ multiplex PCR; TCRdb's table is partial and in-frame only. The table has around 320,000 clones, around 85% seen once; the top ten hold approximately 2.2%. This sample comprised peripheral blood, obtained in a trial of Ad26.COV2.S vaccine versus placebo. These receptor sequences come from a person aged 18-60 years who received the Ad26.COV2.S COVID-19 vaccine or a placebo. The CDR3 runs from the conserved cysteine through the conserved F or W. A D gene is named only where the DNA matches it firmly. Size values are once, few and many counts, or a class for expanded clones, and some rows have none.

v_gene	d_gene	abundance	j_gene	CDR3nt	CDR3aa
TRBV20-1	-	-	TRBJ2-2	TGCAGTGCTAGTGGAACAGGGAACACCGGGGAGCTGTTTTTT	CSASGTGNTGELFF
TRBV4-2	-	-	TRBJ1-1	TGTGCCAGCAGCCAAGATTTGGCCAAGAACGCTTTCTTT	CASSQDLAKNAFF
TRBV28	TRBD1	-	TRBJ1-3	TGTGCCAGCCAGAGAGACAGGGGGATATATTTT	CASQRDRGIYF
TRBV5-6	TRBD2	-	TRBJ2-7	TGTGCCAGCAGCGTCCGAAGGCTAGCGGGGGGTACGCGCTCCTACGAGCAGTACTTC	CASSVRRLAGGTRSYEQYF
TRBV29-1	-	-	TRBJ2-2	TGCAGCGCATGGGGGGCGGCCGGGGAGCTGTTTTTT	CSAWGAAGELFF
TRBV28	-	-	TRBJ1-2	TGTGCCAGCAGTTCTGACAAATCCTATGGCTACACCTTC	CASSSDKSYGYTF
TRBV18	-	-	TRBJ2-5	TGTGCCAGCTCACCATCTTCAGGATGGGAGACCCAGTACTTC	CASSPSSGWETQYF
TRBV11-2	TRBD2	once	TRBJ2-1	TGTGCCAGCAGCTACCGCGGACTAGCGGATTACAATGAGCAGTTCTTC	CASSYRGLADYNEQFF
TRBV5-1	-	-	TRBJ2-3	TGCGCCAGCAGCTCAGGGAGACAGGTAGAAGGCACAGATACGCAGTATTTT	CASSSGRQVEGTDTQYF
TRBV28	-	-	TRBJ1-1	TGTGCCAGCAGAGGCTGGGATAGAGGGGCTTTCTTT	CASRGWDRGAFF
TRBV6-5	TRBD2	-	TRBJ2-3	TGTGCCAGCATCCAGCGGGGGGGCCAAACAGATACGCAGTATTTT	CASIQRGGQTDTQYF
TRBV2	TRBD1	-	TRBJ2-7	TGTGCCAGCTTGTACGGACAGGGCTCCTACGAGCAGTACTTC	CASLYGQGSYEQYF
TRBV27	TRBD2	once	TRBJ2-2	TGTGCCAGCAGTTTATCCCCAGACCTTAGCGGGGGGGCCGCTGACACCGGGGAGCTGTTTTTT	CASSLSPDLSGGAADTGELFF
TRBV7-9	-	-	TRBJ1-1	TGTGCCAGCACTACAAACCTATGGGGGCAGCAGAACACTGAAGCTTTCTTT	CASTTNLWGQQNTEAFF
TRBV5-4	TRBD1	-	TRBJ1-2	TGTGCCAGCAGCCCGGACAGGTCCTATGGCTACACCTTC	CASSPDRSYGYTF
TRBV7-2	TRBD2	-	TRBJ2-7	TGTGCCAGCAGCCCCCGGTCGAGCGGGGGGAACTACGAGCAGTACTTC	CASSPRSSGGNYEQYF